This TCR beta chain is drawn from a study of T cells in Graves' hyperthyroidism and ophthalmopathy. Template material for amplifying TCR beta CDR3 regions consisted of RNA transcripts. RT-PCR in the first round (using the HTBI primer set) targeted the TCR CDR3. TCRdb fed the multiplex PCR reads into MiXCR, producing one record per CDR3 protein. The table records 600,000 or so distinct CDR3 sequences, approximately 14% of them present only once. Study-level points and caveats: Ophthalmopathy cases were set apart from stable hyperthyroidism by a 13 V-J model.

Those patients with uncontrolled infection, other autoimmune disease, pregnancy or lactation were excluded. The CDR3 runs to 13 residues. Per the germline V gene, CDR1 is SGDLS and CDR2 is YYNGEE. Trimming cost V 5 bases and J 2 bases, with 10 bases left between them. Concerning this clonotype itself: Its antigen is still unknown.

The receptor was isolated from a woman between 45 and 60 years old with Graves' ophthalmopathy. Sequencing was carried out using blood. The chain employs TRBV9 and TRBJ2-5; no clear D gene. This CDR3 reads CASSRHPQETQYF. The DNA for the CDR3 is TGTGCCAGCAGTAGACATCCGCAAGAGACCCAGTACTTC.